These 13 T cell receptor beta chains came from one sample sequenced in a study of T cell responses to AZD1222 COVID-19 vaccine. Clones were sequenced by immunoSEQ multiplex PCR, and TCRdb holds only the in-frame ones, with some missing. The data hold approximately 100,000 clones, with 87% observed a single time. The material was peripheral blood, obtained 28 days after the second AZD1222 dose. Receptor source: an adult who received the AZD1222 COVID-19 vaccine.

V and J are TRBV6-6 and TRBJ1-2; TRBD1 matches 8 bases. Germline V lookup: CDR1 MNHNY, CDR2 SVGAGI (reference sequence). The V gene end was trimmed by 3 bases and the J gene end by 5 bases; junction bases not matched to a gene: 11. There are 16 residues in the CDR3. CDR3 DNA: TGTGCCAGCAGTTATTTTTCCCAGGGGGCGGAGTATGGCTACACCTTC. Translation gives CASSYFSQGAEYGYTF.

The CDR3 here is CASSLPLATAGELFF. As DNA, the CDR3 is TGTGCCAGCAGCCTCCCTCTAGCAACCGCCGGGGAGCTGTTTTTT. The chain recombines TRBV5-4 with TRBJ2-2, with a possible D match to TRBD2 (5 bases). There are 15 residues in the CDR3. Trimming took 4 bases from V and 6 from J, leaving 16 bases between them. The germline V gene has CDR1 SGHNT and CDR2 YYREEE (reference sequence).

The chain is built from TRBV5-8 and TRBJ2-3, with 8 bases lining up with TRBD2. Trimming cost V 3 bases and J 4 bases; bases outside gene matches: 4. There are 14 residues in the CDR3. Germline assignment: CDR1 SGHTS and CDR2 YDEGEE. CDR3 DNA sequence: TGTGCCAGCAGCTCCCTAGCGGGCTCAGATACGCAGTATTTT. This encodes CASSSLAGSDTQYF.

The chain employs TRBV4-2 and TRBJ1-5; D gene unclear. Germline V gives CDR1 LGHNA, CDR2 YNFKEQ. V shed 0 bases and J shed 5 bases, with 11 bases lying between them. The CDR3 runs 15 residues. In nucleotides, the CDR3 is TGTGCCAGCAGCCAAGATCGGAGGCTATATCAGCCCCAGCATTTT. Translation: CASSQDRRLYQPQHF.

The chain joins TRBV6-5 to TRBJ1-6; D possibly corresponds to TRBD1 (5 bases). CDR3 length: 14 amino acids. Germline values: CDR1 MNHEY, CDR2 SVGAGI. Deletions cut 4 bases from V and 6 bases from J, with 10 bases between. CDR3 loop: CASSSSQANSPLHF. The DNA for the CDR3 is TGTGCCAGCAGTTCATCACAGGCTAATTCACCCCTCCACTTT.

The chain has TRBV9 and TRBJ2-5, with D perhaps matching TRBD1 or TRBD2 (6 bases each). The germline V and J ends were trimmed by 1 base and 0 bases, with 19 bases remaining between them. Germline CDR1 SGDLS, CDR2 YYNGEE. There are 18 residues in the CDR3. In DNA, the CDR3 is TGTGCCAGCAGCGTAACAGACAGGTGGACTACCAACCAAGAGACCCAGTACTTC. Translated: CASSVTDRWTTNQETQYF.

The rearrangement links TRBV27 to TRBJ1-2, with 8 nucleotides matching TRBD1. CDR1 is MNHEY, CDR2 SMNVEV, per germline (reference sequence). The CDR3 length is 15 residues. The V and J ends lost 7 bases and 4 bases, in that order; junction bases with no gene match: 11. The CDR3 bases are TGTGCCAGCACCGTCACAGGGGGTTTAAGCTATGGCTACACCTTC. It specifies CASTVTGGLSYGYTF.

This sequence joins TRBV11-2 and TRBJ2-7; 8 nucleotides agree with TRBD2. This CDR3 comprises 15 residues. The germline V gene encodes CDR1 SGHAT and CDR2 FQNNGV. V was clipped by 5 bases and J by 4 bases; unmatched bases: 10. The CDR3 region is CASSPGLAFTYEQYF. CDR3 DNA: TGTGCCAGCAGCCCCGGACTAGCATTCACTTACGAGCAGTACTTC.

This rearrangement joins TRBV30 to TRBJ1-5; D unclear. Looked up from germline, CDR1 is GTSNPN and CDR2 is SVGIG (reference sequence). The CDR3 extends over 14 amino acids. Trimming shortened V by 3 bases and J by 1 base, and 10 bases separated the two germline ends. The CDR3 bases are TGTGCCTGGAGAGGGCAAGGCAGCAATCAGCCCCAGCATTTT. Translating gives CAWRGQGSNQPQHF.

The chain couples TRBV7-9 to TRBJ2-7; D possibly corresponds to TRBD2 (6 bases). V was clipped by 3 bases and J by 7 bases, with 13 bases between them. The germline gives CDR1 SEHNR, CDR2 FQNEAQ (reference sequence). This CDR3 has 13 amino acids. The CDR3 sequence: CASSFSGVEEQYF. As DNA, the CDR3 is TGTGCCAGCAGCTTTTCGGGGGTGGAAGAGCAGTACTTC.

This chain joins TRBV12-3 or TRBV12-4 and TRBJ2-1, with a weak D call TRBD2 (5 bases). There are 13 residues in the CDR3. Trimming left V 6 bases short and J 4 bases short, with 10 bases between. The CDR3 loop reads CASRTGDYNEQFF. The CDR3 nucleotides read TGTGCCAGCAGGACCGGGGATTACAATGAGCAGTTCTTC.

This chain connects TRBV18 to TRBJ1-1, with a tentative D call TRBD1 (6 bases). The germline V and J ends were trimmed by 7 bases and 0 bases, with 9 bases remaining between them. CDR1 and CDR2 from the germline V gene are KGHSH and LQKENI. The CDR3 sequence is 13 residues long. The CDR3 DNA is TGTGCCAGCTACACAGGGCTGAACACTGAAGCTTTCTTT. Protein product: CASYTGLNTEAFF.

The rearrangement uses TRBV18 and TRBJ2-2; D is uncertain. Germline assignment: CDR1 KGHSH and CDR2 LQKENI. Trimming removed 0 bases from V and 2 bases from J, with 4 bases in between. The CDR3 is made up of 14 amino acids. The CDR3 region has the DNA TGTGCCAGCTCACCACCTTACAACACCGGGGAGCTGTTTTTT. Amino acids: CASSPPYNTGELFF. Filled out from reference TRBV18 and TRBJ2-2, the complete variable domain reads NAGVMQNPRHLVRRRGQEARLRCSPMKGHSHVYWYRQLPEEGLKFMVYLQKENIIDESGMPKERFSAEFPKEGPSILRIQQVVRGDSAAYFCASSPPYNTGELFFGEGSRLTVL.